Here is one T cell receptor beta chain with its context. Its antigen is unidentified. Researchers ran the PCR with 60 Vbeta and 13 Jbeta primers. Using immunoSEQ multiplex PCR, the repertoire was profiled, and TCRdb retains in-frame clones only, with some absent. The data hold roughly 34,000 clones, with roughly two thirds observed a single time. This sample is drawn from a study of cytomegalovirus exposure and HLA in healthy donors. Study-wide points: Per published reports, the classifier diagnosed cytomegalovirus status with high specificity and sensitivity. It was 164 TCR beta chains that were listed as cytomegalovirus-associated.

This CDR3 comprises 13 residues. The V and J ends lost 6 bases and 6 bases, in that order; junction bases with no gene match: 1. Germline lookup yields CDR1 SNHLY and CDR2 FYNNEI. Although they were nominally healthy when sampled, donors likely had unrecorded immune exposures. The sequenced sample was PBMCs. The TCR sequence derives from a young man in good health and CMV-seronegative. V and J are TRBV2 and TRBJ2-2; the match to TRBD1 covers 10 bases. CDR3 in amino acids: CASRGQGAGELFF. CDR3 in DNA: TGTGCCAGCAGAGGACAGGGGGCCGGGGAGCTGTTTTTT.